Listed below are T cell receptor beta chains from one sample, sequenced in a study of T cells after yellow fever vaccination. TCRdb ran MiXCR on the 5' RACE reads and lists one entry per CDR3 protein. The sample lists about 320,000 distinct CDR3 sequences, 3.5% to 5% seen once, with roughly a fifth in the top ten. This specimen was PBMCs, taken 15 days after the yellow fever booster vaccination. The receptors originated from a man aged 18 to 29 who received the YFV17D yellow fever vaccine. Each CDR3 is given with its conserved first and last residue. Fields, in order: clone size, J gene, V gene, CDR3 protein. Rows give clone size only sometimes, using once, few, many, or a class for an expanded clone.

NA,TRBJ2-1,TRBV4-1,CASSQAPGAIYNEQFF
NA,TRBJ2-5,TRBV20-1,CSAPLWRGLGETQYF
few,TRBJ1-4,TRBV5-1,CASSPGTGAEKLFF
many,TRBJ2-5,TRBV5-1,CASSGTSGQETQYF
many,TRBJ2-5,TRBV5-1,CASNPRTGETQYF
many,TRBJ1-1,TRBV6-1,CASFWGLGGTEAFF
few,TRBJ2-7,TRBV20-1,CSAPGRLAQGNEQYF
NA,TRBJ2-5,TRBV7-2,CASSLLRGGSETQYF
few,TRBJ1-1,TRBV9,CASSPEGSGGQGLEAFF
many,TRBJ1-3,TRBV20-1,CSARIQESSGNTIYF
many,TRBJ2-1,TRBV11-3,CASSQKQGDYNEQFF
NA,TRBJ1-4,TRBV7-9,CASSPVLVDEKLFF
few,TRBJ2-7,TRBV12-3/TRBV12-4,CASSAGTGAFYEQYF
many,TRBJ2-1,TRBV5-1,CASSLEVEQFF
few,TRBJ2-1,TRBV12-3/TRBV12-4,CASSFQGYEQFF
NA,TRBJ2-7,TRBV3-1,CASSQHRGEQYF
many,TRBJ1-1,TRBV13,CASSSYTEAFF
many,TRBJ2-1,TRBV19,CASSMWGGPLNEQFF
few,TRBJ2-3,TRBV7-8,CASSLYGSYTDTQYF
many,TRBJ2-3,TRBV27,CASSDRVTSTDTQYF
few,TRBJ2-2,TRBV6-6,CASSFVAGAANTGELFF
many,TRBJ2-2,TRBV7-3,CASSSTVGTAGELFF
few,TRBJ2-7,TRBV20-1,CSASAQGAGYEQYF
many,TRBJ2-2,TRBV4-1,CASSQDWTGTGDTGELFF
NA,TRBJ1-2,TRBV7-6,CASSSGLAGYTF
few,TRBJ2-2,TRBV6-2/TRBV6-3,CASHQAGELFF
few,TRBJ1-2,TRBV12-3/TRBV12-4,CASGFYGYTF
few,TRBJ1-2,TRBV12-5,CASGPISGGGGYTF
few,TRBJ2-3,TRBV19,CASSINGIPLDTQYF
many,TRBJ2-7,TRBV20-1,CSAGRGKYEQYF
few,TRBJ1-1,TRBV7-2,CASGGQGPIFF
NA,TRBJ2-5,TRBV7-9,CASSLRTGGMETQYF
NA,TRBJ1-2,TRBV28,CASSGRGVNYGYTF
many,TRBJ2-2,TRBV24-1,CATSDSSGGLTGELFF
few,TRBJ2-5,TRBV7-2,CASSLARGGWEPQETQYF
NA,TRBJ1-2,TRBV7-2,CASSRRDLQAGYTF
NA,TRBJ1-1,TRBV11-1,CASSPTNRNTEAFF
NA,TRBJ2-2,TRBV20-1,CSALLGRGLYTGELFF
NA,TRBJ2-1,TRBV4-3,CASSTRGVDEQFF
many,TRBJ2-3,TRBV6-2/TRBV6-3,CASSYPKTSGGLDTQYF
NA,TRBJ2-3,TRBV7-8,CASSFSGGASPDTQYF
many,TRBJ1-6,TRBV19,CASSRDRKNSPLHF
many,TRBJ2-4,TRBV4-3,CASSQDHVLLAKNIQYF
few,TRBJ2-7,TRBV20-1,CSALATGGYEQYF
NA,TRBJ2-7,TRBV4-1,CASSQVWGFSSYEQYF
few,TRBJ2-2,TRBV7-8,CASSLYQGQGVGGELFF
NA,TRBJ2-1,TRBV6-4,CASSELGGSGGEQFF
many,TRBJ1-6,TRBV7-8,CASSLDRLGASPLHF
NA,TRBJ2-1,TRBV6-4,CASSDSPGNNEQFF
NA,TRBJ2-5,TRBV7-2,CASSPMGAVETQYF